These T cell receptor beta chains were read from a single sample in a study of blood T cell repertoires in COVID-19. Sequencing was performed with immunoSEQ multiplex PCR; in TCRdb, only in-frame clones are kept and a portion is missing. Of around 220,000 clones listed, around 86% were seen once; the top ten hold about a tenth. The sample taken for sequencing was peripheral blood. Receptor source: a woman between 45 and 60 years old with COVID-19, enrolled during active disease. Each CDR3 is given with its conserved first and last residue. D genes are given only for firm matches. The size of a clone is reported for some rows only, either as once, few or many, or as a class for expanded clones.

TRBJ2-5	.	TRBV11-1	.	TGTGCCAGCAGCTCAAAACGGGTTCAAGAGACCCAGTACTTC	CASSSKRVQETQYF
TRBJ2-2	.	TRBV25-1	TRBD1	TGTGCCAGCAGTGAAAGGACAGGGGTTTACGGGGAGCTGTTTTTT	CASSERTGVYGELFF
TRBJ2-6	.	TRBV27	TRBD1	TGTGCCAGCAGTTCACAGGGGAATGGGGCCAACGTCCTGACTTTC	CASSSQGNGANVLTF
TRBJ2-6	once	TRBV25-1	.	TGTGCCAGCAGCGGTCAGGGGCTCTCTGGGGCCAACGTCCTGACTTTC	CASSGQGLSGANVLTF
TRBJ2-2	.	TRBV11-2	TRBD2	TGTGCCAGCAGCTCACGCGGGGGGGCGAACACCGGGGAGCTGTTTTTT	CASSSRGGANTGELFF
TRBJ1-6	.	TRBV6-5	.	TGTGCCCATGGGACACTTTCACCCCTCCACTTT	CAHGTLSPLHF
TRBJ2-1	.	TRBV19	TRBD1	TGTGCCAGTAGCCATAGGACAGGTTTTCATGAGCAGTTCTTC	CASSHRTGFHEQFF
TRBJ1-2	.	TRBV18	.	TGTGCCAGCTCACCGGAGCGGAACTATGGCTACACCTTC	CASSPERNYGYTF
TRBJ2-1	.	TRBV7-3	.	TGTGCCAGCAGCCTTCTAGTGTCGGGTGAGCAGTTCTTC	CASSLLVSGEQFF
TRBJ1-4	.	TRBV7-2	.	TGTGCCAGCAGCCCCAGGGTATCGGAAAAACTGTTTTTT	CASSPRVSEKLFF
TRBJ2-3	.	TRBV11-1	TRBD2	TGTGCCAGCAGCTTGGCTAGCGGGGGCATAAGGACGCAGTATTTT	CASSLASGGIRTQYF
TRBJ2-5	.	TRBV7-8	.	TGTGCCAGCAGCCTCTCTCGGGAGACCCAGTACTTC	CASSLSRETQYF
TRBJ1-1	.	TRBV30	TRBD1	TGTGCCTGGAGTCCCGGGACAGGGACCGACACTGAAGCTTTCTTT	CAWSPGTGTDTEAFF
TRBJ2-5	few	TRBV7-8	TRBD2	TGTGCCAGCAGCCCGAGCGGGAACCTCGGGGAGACCCAGTACTTC	CASSPSGNLGETQYF
TRBJ2-2	.	TRBV5-1	.	TGCGCCAGCAGCTTGGACGGAGCTCCTTCCGGGGAGCTGTTTTTT	CASSLDGAPSGELFF
TRBJ2-7	.	TRBV19	.	TGTGCCAGTAGTGCAACACAGGGATCCATGATAGGCGAGCAGTACTTC	CASSATQGSMIGEQYF
TRBJ1-5	.	TRBV5-6	.	TGTGCCAGCAGCTTGGAGGGTGGGACCGGAGGGGATCAGCCCCAGCATTTT	CASSLEGGTGGDQPQHF
TRBJ1-3	few	TRBV6-6	TRBD1	TGTGCCAGCAGTTCAGGGGGCGCGAAGGGAAACACCATATATTTT	CASSSGGAKGNTIYF
TRBJ1-1	.	TRBV11-2	.	TGTGCCAGCAGCTTAGGTGTCTTAGGGGAAGAAGGCACTGAAGCTTTCTTT	CASSLGVLGEEGTEAFF
TRBJ1-2	.	TRBV7-8	.	TGTGCCAGCAGCCCTTTCGGAGATTACTATGGCTACACCTTC	CASSPFGDYYGYTF
TRBJ2-2	.	TRBV5-5	.	TGTGCCAGCAGCTTCTGGGACTACACCGGGGAGCTGTTTTTT	CASSFWDYTGELFF
TRBJ2-7	once	TRBV9	TRBD1	TGTGCCAGCAGCGTAGAGGGACAGGGTTACGAGCAGTACTTC	CASSVEGQGYEQYF
TRBJ1-2	.	TRBV7-8	TRBD1	TGTGCCAGCAGCCCCGGACAGGACTATGGCTACACCTTC	CASSPGQDYGYTF
TRBJ2-7	once	TRBV19	TRBD1	TGTGCCAGTAGTATTGCGACAGGGAATGGCGAACTCGAGCAGTACTTC	CASSIATGNGELEQYF
TRBJ1-4	.	TRBV28	TRBD1	TGTGCCAGCAGTTCCGGGACAGTGGCTGAAAAACTGTTTTTT	CASSSGTVAEKLFF
TRBJ1-4	.	TRBV29-1	.	TGCAGCGCCAACAGGGATGGGGGTGAAAAACTGTTTTTT	CSANRDGGEKLFF
TRBJ1-1	.	TRBV7-8	TRBD1	TGTGCCAGCAGGATTGACAGGGCCAACACTGAAGCTTTCTTT	CASRIDRANTEAFF